These 19 T cell receptor beta chains share one sample of origin, sequenced in a study of blood T cell repertoires in COVID-19. Measured with immunoSEQ multiplex PCR; TCRdb has only the in-frame clones, and not every one. The repertoire holds about 240,000 clones, with around 86% as singletons. The material sequenced was PBMCs or T cells enriched from blood (not recorded which). These receptors were collected from a woman between 40 and 55 years old with acute COVID-19.

The J gene is TRBJ1-2, the V gene TRBV2; tentative D call: TRBD1 (6 bases). This CDR3 has 15 residues. With 5 bases removed from V and 4 bases from J, the gap between germline ends came to 17 bases. Per the germline V gene, CDR1 is SNHLY and CDR2 is FYNNEI. CDR3 amino acids: CASSQRGHRSYGYTF. CDR3 coding DNA: TGTGCCAGCAGTCAAAGGGGACACCGCTCCTATGGCTACACCTTC.

This CDR3 reads CASSPGQGHSYEQYF. CDR3 DNA: TGTGCCAGCTCACCGGGTCAGGGTCACTCCTACGAGCAGTACTTC. The V and J genes are TRBV18 and TRBJ2-7; D might be TRBD1 (5 bases). The germline gives CDR1 KGHSH, CDR2 LQKENI. CDR3 length: 15 residues. The V and J ends lost 3 bases and 0 bases respectively, with 12 bases between them.

V and J are TRBV21-1 and TRBJ2-3; the table's D call, TRBD2, was not checked against the DNA. TRBV21-1 corresponds to a pseudogene. The CDR3 contains 14 residues. The CDR3 nucleotides read TGTGCCAGCAGCAAGAGTCTAAACACAGATACGCAGTATTTT. This sequence encodes CASSKSLNTDTQYF.

The chain carries TRBV5-1 and TRBJ2-6, with a tentative D call TRBD2 (6 bases). Trimming pared 3 bases from V and 1 base from J, leaving 11 bases between. CDR1 and CDR2 (germline): SGHRS, YFSETQ. The CDR3 totals 16 residues. CDR3 nucleotide sequence: TGCGCCAGCAGCTCGAGGGAGGCATCTGGGGCCAACGTCCTGACTTTC. Translated, it gives CASSSREASGANVLTF.

This chain links TRBV6-5 with TRBJ2-3; D might be TRBD2 (6 bases). The CDR3 runs 13 residues. Trimming stripped 6 bases from V and 3 bases from J, with 10 bases between. Germline values: CDR1 MNHEY, CDR2 SVGAGI. The CDR3 nucleotides read TGTGCCAGCAGCCGGGACTTAACAGATACGCAGTATTTT. Translation gives CASSRDLTDTQYF.

The chain combines TRBV5-1 with TRBJ2-7; D not resolved. Trimming took 0 bases from V and 3 from J, leaving 13 bases between them. The CDR3 runs to 15 residues. Germline lookup yields CDR1 SGHRS and CDR2 YFSETQ. CDR3 DNA sequence: TGCGCCAGCAGCTTGGATGTTTACAGAAACTACGAGCAGTACTTC. This translates into CASSLDVYRNYEQYF.

This clone was seen a handful of times. The chain is built from TRBV25-1 and TRBJ2-2, with TRBD2 matching 7 bases. The length of the CDR3 is 17 residues. CDR1 is MGHDK, CDR2 SYGVNS, per germline. V shed 3 bases and J 3 bases; nucleotides not matched to a gene: 10. CDR3 in amino acids: CASSDLGGKWDTGELFF. The CDR3 nucleotides read TGTGCCAGCAGTGACCTCGGGGGGAAGTGGGACACCGGGGAGCTGTTTTTT.

The chain carries TRBV19 and TRBJ2-5; TRBD2 matches 13 bases. The CDR3 runs to 17 residues. Germline CDR1 and CDR2: LNHDA and SQIVND (reference sequence). J gave up 1 base and V 4 bases, and 6 bases lay outside the gene matches. For the CDR3, the DNA is TGTGCCAGTAGTAGCGGACTAGCGGGAGCGTCCCAAGAGACCCAGTACTTC. It specifies CASSSGLAGASQETQYF.

The V gene is TRBV6-2 or TRBV6-3, the J gene TRBJ2-7; possibly TRBD2 for D (5 bases). This CDR3 has 14 residues. The germline V gene has CDR1 MNHEY and CDR2 SVGEGT. V shed 0 bases and J shed 6 bases, with 12 bases lying between them. The DNA of the CDR3 is TGTGCCAGCAGTTACTCTACTAGAGGCGCCGAGCAGTACTTC. Its protein product is CASSYSTRGAEQYF.

This chain's CDR3 is CAISEGTLYGYTF. For the CDR3, the DNA is TGTGCCATCAGTGAAGGGACTCTCTATGGCTACACCTTC. The chain carries TRBV10-3 and TRBJ1-2, with a tentative D call TRBD1 (5 bases). This CDR3 has 13 residues. CDR1 is ENHRY and CDR2 is SYGVKD in the germline V gene. V lost 3 bases, J lost 4 bases, and 9 bases lay in between.

The V gene is TRBV30, the J gene TRBJ2-3; 8 bases align to TRBD2. Germline V gene data show CDR1 as GTSNPN and CDR2 as SVGIG (reference sequence). V shed 7 bases and J 3 bases; nucleotides not matched to a gene: 9. There are 14 residues in the CDR3. The CDR3 region has the DNA TGTGCCTCCACCAACGGCGGGAGGACAGATACGCAGTATTTT. Its translation is CASTNGGRTDTQYF.

V is TRBV5-1 and J is TRBJ2-3, with 10 bases matching TRBD2. This CDR3 has 15 amino acids. Germline trimming cut 3 bases from V and 4 bases from J; bases unmatched to any gene: 5. Looked up from germline, CDR1 is SGHRS and CDR2 is YFSETQ. DNA for the CDR3: TGCGCCAGCAGCTCTAGCGGGAGTGGGGCAGATACGCAGTATTTT. Its protein is CASSSSGSGADTQYF.

The V and J genes are TRBV11-1 and TRBJ2-1; 10 bases are shared with TRBD1. The V and J ends lost 4 bases and 9 bases, in that order; junction bases with no gene match: 6. Germline-derived CDR1 and CDR2 are SGHAT and FQDESV (reference sequence). CDR3 length equals 14 residues. The CDR3 coding sequence is TGTGCCAGCAGCTCTGGGACAGGGGAGGGTGAGCAGTTCTTC. Residues: CASSSGTGEGEQFF.

V gene TRBV5-1 combines with J gene TRBJ2-3; 12 nucleotides align to TRBD2. Germline loops: CDR1 SGHRS, CDR2 YFSETQ. With V trimmed by 1 base and J by 0 bases, 6 bases remained unmatched. This CDR3 region has 18 residues. In DNA, the CDR3 is TGCGCCAGCAGCTTGATGCTAGCGGGAGGGCCCAGCACAGATACGCAGTATTTT. This codes for CASSLMLAGGPSTDTQYF.

The chain recombines TRBV24-1 with TRBJ2-5, with TRBD1 matching over 7 bases. CDR3 length: 17 residues. The V gene end was trimmed by 3 bases and the J gene end by 1 base; junction bases not matched to a gene: 10. Germline V gene lookup returns CDR1 KGHDR and CDR2 SFDVKD. Here the CDR3 reads CATSDVDDRDGQETQYF. CDR3 in DNA: TGTGCCACCAGTGATGTAGACGACAGGGATGGCCAAGAGACCCAGTACTTC.

The V gene is TRBV19, the J gene TRBJ2-1, with a weak D call TRBD2 (5 bases). The V gene's germline CDR1 is LNHDA and CDR2 SQIVND (reference sequence). CDR3 length equals 12 residues. Trimming took off 6 bases at V and 8 bases at J, with 11 bases between the two ends. This CDR3 reads CASSRTFYEQFF. For the CDR3, the DNA is TGTGCCAGTAGCCGGACTTTTTATGAGCAGTTCTTC.

The chain combines TRBV3-1 (or the pseudogene TRBV3-2) with TRBJ2-2; weak D call: TRBD1 (6 bases). V lost 2 bases to trimming and J lost 1 base, with 14 bases between them. From germline, CDR1 is LGHDT and CDR2 YNNKEL (reference sequence). This CDR3 is 17 amino acids long. In nucleotides, the CDR3 is TGTGCCAGCAGCCAAAGGTACCGGGACAAGAACACCGGGGAGCTGTTTTTT. It is translated as CASSQRYRDKNTGELFF.

The chain links TRBV19 to TRBJ1-5, with D hard to call. Between the trimmed V and J ends, which lost 5 bases and 5 bases, there was a span of 13 bases. The CDR3 covers 14 residues. The V gene's germline CDR1 is LNHDA and CDR2 SQIVND (reference sequence). The CDR3 DNA is TGTGCCAGTAGTTTTAATTTTCTTGATCAGCCCCAGCATTTT. Protein product: CASSFNFLDQPQHF.

The V call is TRBV3-1 (or the pseudogene TRBV3-2), the J call TRBJ2-5; weak D call: TRBD2 (5 bases). This CDR3 comprises 14 residues. The V and J ends lost 9 bases and 3 bases respectively, with 17 bases between them. Germline lookup yields CDR1 LGHDT and CDR2 YNNKEL (reference sequence). The CDR3: CASTIYAGEETQYF. The CDR3 DNA reads TGTGCCAGTACAATATACGCGGGTGAAGAGACCCAGTACTTC.